The rows below give T cell receptor beta chains drawn from one sample of a study of shared clonotypes between healthy human individuals. The table came from immunoSEQ multiplex PCR; TCRdb's copy has only in-frame clones and leaves some out. The sample lists roughly 2,000,000 clones, around 93% occurring once. Material for sequencing was naive CD8+ T cells from PBMCs. Receptors originate from a man younger than 35 in good health. Some clones in this sample may be carry-over from other donors' samples. The conserved cysteine and the conserved F or W are not part of the CDR3 here.

TRBV19 ASSITAGLGETQY
TRBV19 ASSMSFRETQY
TRBV11-2 ASSLGGKSSYEQY
TRBV5-1 ASSLASLQGRYNEQF
TRBV14 ASSPLTSGGIEQY
TRBV30 AWSVQGFPSYEQY
TRBV27 ASSLGTKTRNEQF
TRBV9 ASNHKGLAGPQY
TRBV6-5 ASSYWPEAF
TRBV6-6 ASHSGTGENTEAF
TRBV27 ASREVDSPNEQF
TRBV6-4 ASSRTHPDTQY
TRBV7-9 ASNNPPDTPLH
TRBV28 ASKLAGGYEQY
TRBV19 ASSPRTSGAETQY
TRBV28 ASSLDRGYGYT
TRBV5-5 ASSWTRQEYYEQY
TRBV9 ASSVQGQRTDTQY
TRBV19 ASWGLAGVRTGELF
TRBV4-1 ASSQDSLQRGRHEQY
TRBV27 ASNGRRGTSPYNEQF
TRBV9 ASSVGGTGYEQY
TRBV27 ASRNGVGGTDTQY
TRBV19 ASSIGFGPLYGYT
TRBV7-9 ASSFLGRQGGYGYT
TRBV28 ASSLRTGGSTGELF
TRBV29-1 SVEGPLDGFRPSTDTQY
TRBV13 ASSLEGNEQY
TRBV2 ASRVTGARWEQY
TRBV27 ASSLGPGTNYGYT
TRBV7-9 ASSAAGTVLRNEQF
TRBV5-8 ASSLARGLYNEQF
TRBV7-9 ASSLVLAGLYNEQF
TRBV27 ASRILAGINNEQF
TRBV7-9 ASSSRTGDYYEQY
TRBV12-5 ASGLGASYEQY
TRBV2 ASLGLDSTDTQY
TRBV7-9 ASSHPRADGYTEAF
TRBV7-8 ASSLGGNYGYT
TRBV19 ASRLYSNQPQH
TRBV27 ASSLEGTTTNEKLF
TRBV7-9 ASSPPSGWYETQY
TRBV27 ASSSMNQPQH
TRBV6-6 SVRATADGYT
TRBV7-9 ASSHSGSYEQY
TRBV7-2 ASSLYRDYTGELF
TRBV7-9 ASSPQDRGLTTVGYT
TRBV7-9 ASSLSGAATDTQY
TRBV27 ASSLLAGHNEQF
TRBV15 ATSFAGGLTNTGELF
TRBV5-4 ASSFRQNTEAF
TRBV27 ASSPWAGRPDTQY
TRBV28 ASSLGTGWDEQY
TRBV5-1 ASSPQGGEQY
TRBV4-1 ASSQTSILDGVWRQY